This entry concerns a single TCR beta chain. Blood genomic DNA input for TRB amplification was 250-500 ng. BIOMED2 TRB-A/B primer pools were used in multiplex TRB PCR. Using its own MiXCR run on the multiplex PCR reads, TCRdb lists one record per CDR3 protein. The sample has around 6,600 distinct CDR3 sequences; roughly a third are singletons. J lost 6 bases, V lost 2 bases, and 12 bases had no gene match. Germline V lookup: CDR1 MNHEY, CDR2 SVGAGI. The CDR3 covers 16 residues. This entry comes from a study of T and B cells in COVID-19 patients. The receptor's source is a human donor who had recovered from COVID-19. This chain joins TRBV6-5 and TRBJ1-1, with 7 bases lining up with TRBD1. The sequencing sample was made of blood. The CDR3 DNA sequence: TGTGCCAGCAGTTACAGCCGGGACAGTCGATATCCTGAAGCTTTCTTT. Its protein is CASSYSRDSRYPEAFF.